Sequencing of this T cell receptor beta chain was carried out in a study of CD4 T cells in relation to SARS-CoV-2 and coronaviruses. CD4+ T cells from unexposed donors were obtained before the COVID-19 pandemic (2011-2018). Isolation of CD4+ T cells took place after around eleven days in culture. The CDR3 extends over 15 amino acids. V was trimmed by 3 bases and J by 3 bases, leaving 12 bases between them. Per germline, CDR1 LNHDA and CDR2 SQIVND (reference sequence). About this clone: Its antigen is currently unknown.

Clones were sequenced by immunoSEQ multiplex PCR, and TCRdb holds only the in-frame ones, with some missing. The sample yields some 14,000 clones, about 73% seen once. Sequenced: CD4+ T cells from PBMCs, cultured in vitro. The V gene is TRBV19, the J gene TRBJ2-1, with TRBD2 as a possible D gene (6 bases). The source is a human donor in good health. The CDR3 region has the DNA TGTGCCAGTAGTATGTCCAAGGACTACTACAATGAGCAGTTCTTC. It is translated as CASSMSKDYYNEQFF.